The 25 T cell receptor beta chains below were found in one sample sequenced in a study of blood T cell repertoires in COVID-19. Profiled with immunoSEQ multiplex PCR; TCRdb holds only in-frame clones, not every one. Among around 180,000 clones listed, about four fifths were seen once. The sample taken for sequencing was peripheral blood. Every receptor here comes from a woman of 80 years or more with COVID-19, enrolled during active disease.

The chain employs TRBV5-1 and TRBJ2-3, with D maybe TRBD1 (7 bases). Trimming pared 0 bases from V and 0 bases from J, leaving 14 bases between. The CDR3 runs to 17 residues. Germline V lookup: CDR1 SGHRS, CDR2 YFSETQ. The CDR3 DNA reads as TGCGCCAGCAGCTTGGGGCGGGACAGCCTCAGCACAGATACGCAGTATTTT. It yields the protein CASSLGRDSLSTDTQYF.

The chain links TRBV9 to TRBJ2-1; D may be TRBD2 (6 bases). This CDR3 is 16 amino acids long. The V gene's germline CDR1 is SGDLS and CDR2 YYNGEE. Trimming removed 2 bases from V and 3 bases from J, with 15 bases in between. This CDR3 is CASSVFSGILYNEQFF. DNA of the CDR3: TGTGCCAGCAGCGTGTTTAGCGGTATCCTCTACAATGAGCAGTTCTTC.

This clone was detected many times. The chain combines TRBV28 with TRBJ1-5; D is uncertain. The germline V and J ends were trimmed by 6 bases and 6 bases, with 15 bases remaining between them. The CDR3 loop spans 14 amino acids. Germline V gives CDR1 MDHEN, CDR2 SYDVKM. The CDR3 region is CASSVSRRIQPQHF. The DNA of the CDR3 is TGTGCCAGCAGCGTTTCTCGGCGGATTCAGCCCCAGCATTTT.

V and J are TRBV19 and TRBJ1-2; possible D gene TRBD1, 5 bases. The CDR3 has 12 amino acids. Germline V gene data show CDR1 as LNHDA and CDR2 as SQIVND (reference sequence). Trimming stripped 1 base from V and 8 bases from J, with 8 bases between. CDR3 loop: CASSIGQWGYTF. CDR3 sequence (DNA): TGTGCCAGTAGTATAGGACAGTGGGGCTACACCTTC.

The CDR3 sequence: CASSLEPNYGYTF. The CDR3 bases are TGCGCCAGCAGCCTAGAGCCTAACTATGGCTACACCTTC. The genes are TRBV5-1 and TRBJ1-2; no clear D gene. The CDR3 loop spans 13 amino acids. CDR1 SGHRS and CDR2 YFSETQ come from the germline V gene. The V end lost 4 bases, the J end lost 0 bases, and 7 bases lay between the germline ends.

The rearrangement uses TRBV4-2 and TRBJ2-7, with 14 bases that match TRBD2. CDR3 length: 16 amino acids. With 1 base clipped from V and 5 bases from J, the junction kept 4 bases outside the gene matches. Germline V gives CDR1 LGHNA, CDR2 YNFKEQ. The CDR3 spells CASSQGTSGGSHEQYF. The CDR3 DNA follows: TGTGCCAGCAGCCAAGGGACTAGCGGGGGGAGTCACGAGCAGTACTTC.

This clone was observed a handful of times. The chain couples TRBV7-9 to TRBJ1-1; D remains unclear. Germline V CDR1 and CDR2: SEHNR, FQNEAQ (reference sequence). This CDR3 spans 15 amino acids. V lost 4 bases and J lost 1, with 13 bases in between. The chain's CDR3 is CASSSDYRKNTEAFF. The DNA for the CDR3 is TGTGCCAGCAGCTCCGACTACCGCAAGAACACTGAAGCTTTCTTT.

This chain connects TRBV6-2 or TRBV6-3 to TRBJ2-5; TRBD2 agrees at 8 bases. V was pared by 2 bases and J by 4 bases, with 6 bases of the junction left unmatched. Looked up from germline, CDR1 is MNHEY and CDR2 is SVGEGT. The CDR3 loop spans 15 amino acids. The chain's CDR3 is CASSYVAGGIETQYF. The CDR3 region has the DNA TGTGCCAGCAGTTACGTTGCGGGGGGTATAGAGACCCAGTACTTC.

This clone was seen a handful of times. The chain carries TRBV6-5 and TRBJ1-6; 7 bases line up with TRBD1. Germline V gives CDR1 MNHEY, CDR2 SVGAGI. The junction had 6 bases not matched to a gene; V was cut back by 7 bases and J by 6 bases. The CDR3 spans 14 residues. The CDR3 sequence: CASTKTGINSPLHF. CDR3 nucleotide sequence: TGTGCCAGCACCAAGACAGGGATTAATTCACCCCTCCACTTT.

CDR3 residues: CASNARSLPYEQYF. Here the CDR3 DNA reads TGTGCCAGCAATGCACGGAGCTTGCCCTACGAGCAGTACTTC. This sequence joins TRBV28 and TRBJ2-7, with no clear D. The germline V gene has CDR1 MDHEN and CDR2 SYDVKM. The V gene lost 7 bases and the J gene lost 2 bases, with 15 bases spanning the gap. CDR3 size: 14 residues.

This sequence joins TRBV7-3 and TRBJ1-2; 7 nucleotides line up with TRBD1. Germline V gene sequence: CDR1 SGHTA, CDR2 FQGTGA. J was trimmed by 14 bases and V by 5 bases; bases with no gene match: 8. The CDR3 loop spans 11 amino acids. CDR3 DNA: TGTGCCAGCAGCCACCCTCCAGGGGGGACCTTC. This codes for CASSHPPGGTF.

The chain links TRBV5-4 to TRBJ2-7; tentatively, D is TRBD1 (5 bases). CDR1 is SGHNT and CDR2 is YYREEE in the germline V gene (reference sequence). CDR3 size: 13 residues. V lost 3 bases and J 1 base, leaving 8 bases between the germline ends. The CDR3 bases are TGTGCCAGCAGCTCCCGACAGTCCTACGAGCAGTACTTC. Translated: CASSSRQSYEQYF.

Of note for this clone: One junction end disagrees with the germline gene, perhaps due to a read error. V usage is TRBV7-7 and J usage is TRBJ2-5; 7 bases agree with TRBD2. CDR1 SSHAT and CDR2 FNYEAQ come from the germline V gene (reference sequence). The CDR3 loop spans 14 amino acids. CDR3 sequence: CASSLGGRGETQYF. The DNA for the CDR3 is TGTGCTAGCAGCTTGGGAGGGAGGGGAGAGACCCAGTACTTC.

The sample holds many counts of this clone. In nucleotides, the CDR3 is TGTGCCATCAGTGACCGCCGGGGCGGGGGCACAGATACGCAGTATTTT. Amino acids: CAISDRRGGGTDTQYF. The chain links TRBV10-3 to TRBJ2-3; a weak D match, TRBD2 (6 bases). The CDR3 has 16 residues. CDR1 and CDR2 (germline): ENHRY, SYGVKD. V dropped 3 bases and J dropped 1 base, with 14 bases sitting between them.

Here the CDR3 reads CAWSVGAEAFF. In nucleotides, the CDR3 is TGTGCCTGGAGTGTGGGCGCTGAAGCTTTCTTT. The chain combines TRBV30 with TRBJ1-1; no reliable D call. CDR3 length equals 11 residues. Deletions cut 0 bases from V and 6 bases from J, with 5 bases between. Per the germline V gene, CDR1 is GTSNPN and CDR2 is SVGIG (reference sequence).

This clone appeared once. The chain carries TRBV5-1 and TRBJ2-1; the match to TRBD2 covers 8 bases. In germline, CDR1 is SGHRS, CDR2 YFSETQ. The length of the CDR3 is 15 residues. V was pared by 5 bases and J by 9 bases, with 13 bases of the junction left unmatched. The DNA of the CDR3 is TGCGCCAGCAGTTTTACTAGCGGTCCCACAGGTGAGCAGTTCTTC. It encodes CASSFTSGPTGEQFF.

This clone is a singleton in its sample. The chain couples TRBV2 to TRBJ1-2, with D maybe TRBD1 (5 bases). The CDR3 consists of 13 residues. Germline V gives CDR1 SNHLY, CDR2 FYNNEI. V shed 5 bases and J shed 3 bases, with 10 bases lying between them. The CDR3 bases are TGTGCCAGCAGTACTGGGGCGGACTATGGCTACACCTTC. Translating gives CASSTGADYGYTF.

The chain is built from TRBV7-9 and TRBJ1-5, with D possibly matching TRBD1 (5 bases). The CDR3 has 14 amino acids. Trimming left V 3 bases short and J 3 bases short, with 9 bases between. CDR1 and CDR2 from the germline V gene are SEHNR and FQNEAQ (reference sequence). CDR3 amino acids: CASSLEGFNQPQHF. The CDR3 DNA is TGTGCCAGCAGCTTGGAGGGGTTCAATCAGCCCCAGCATTTT.

CDR3 residues: CASSIGDLSSYEQYF. CDR3 sequence (DNA): TGTGCCAGTAGTATCGGGGACTTAAGCTCCTACGAGCAGTACTTC. The rearrangement joins TRBV19 to TRBJ2-7; a possible D gene is TRBD2 (6 bases). The ends were cut back, 3 bases at V and 0 bases at J, with 12 bases in the middle. Germline V lookup: CDR1 LNHDA, CDR2 SQIVND (reference sequence). This CDR3 has 15 amino acids.

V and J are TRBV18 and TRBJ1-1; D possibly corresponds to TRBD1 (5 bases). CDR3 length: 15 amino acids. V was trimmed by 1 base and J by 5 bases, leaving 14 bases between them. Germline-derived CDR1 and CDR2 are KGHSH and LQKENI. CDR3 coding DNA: TGTGCCAGCTCACCACGGAGGTGGGGGGAAACTGAAGCTTTCTTT. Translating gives CASSPRRWGETEAFF.

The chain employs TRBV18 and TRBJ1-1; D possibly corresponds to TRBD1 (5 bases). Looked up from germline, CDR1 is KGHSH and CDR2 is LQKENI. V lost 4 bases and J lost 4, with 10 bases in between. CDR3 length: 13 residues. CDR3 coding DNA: TGTGCCAGCTCACTTGGGGGGGGCACTGAAGCTTTCTTT. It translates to CASSLGGGTEAFF.

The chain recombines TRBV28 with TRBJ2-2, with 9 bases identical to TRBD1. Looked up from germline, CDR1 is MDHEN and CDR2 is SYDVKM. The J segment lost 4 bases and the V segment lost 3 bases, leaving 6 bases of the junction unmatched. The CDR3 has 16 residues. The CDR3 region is CASSLMTGGGTGELFF. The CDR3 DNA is TGTGCCAGCAGTTTGATGACAGGGGGAGGCACCGGGGAGCTGTTTTTT.

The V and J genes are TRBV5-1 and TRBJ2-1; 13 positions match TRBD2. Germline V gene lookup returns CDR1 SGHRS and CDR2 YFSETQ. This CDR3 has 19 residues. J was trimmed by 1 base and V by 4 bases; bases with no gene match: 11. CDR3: CASSPTLAGGPVSYNEQFF. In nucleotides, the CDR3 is TGCGCCAGCAGCCCCACACTAGCGGGAGGGCCTGTGTCCTACAATGAGCAGTTCTTC.

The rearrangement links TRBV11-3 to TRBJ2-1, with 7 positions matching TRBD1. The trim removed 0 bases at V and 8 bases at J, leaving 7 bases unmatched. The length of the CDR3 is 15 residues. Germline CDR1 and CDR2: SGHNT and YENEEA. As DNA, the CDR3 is TGTGCCAGCAGCTTAGACCCAGACAGGGCTGATGAGCAGTTCTTC. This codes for CASSLDPDRADEQFF.

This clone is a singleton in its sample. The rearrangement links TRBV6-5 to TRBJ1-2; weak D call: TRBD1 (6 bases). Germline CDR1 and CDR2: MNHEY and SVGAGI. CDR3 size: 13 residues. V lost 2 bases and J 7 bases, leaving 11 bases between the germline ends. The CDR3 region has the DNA TGTGCCAGCAGTTACGGGACATTAAGTGGCTACACCTTC. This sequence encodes CASSYGTLSGYTF.